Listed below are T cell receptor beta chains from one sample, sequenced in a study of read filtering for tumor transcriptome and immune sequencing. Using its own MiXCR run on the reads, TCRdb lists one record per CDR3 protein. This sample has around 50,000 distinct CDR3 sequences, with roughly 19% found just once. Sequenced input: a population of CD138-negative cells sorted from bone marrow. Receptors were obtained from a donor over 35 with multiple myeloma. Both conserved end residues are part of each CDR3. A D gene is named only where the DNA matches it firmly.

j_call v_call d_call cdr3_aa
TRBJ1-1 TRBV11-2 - CASSPFAGGTAEAFF
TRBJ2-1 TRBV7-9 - CASSPTNTDNEQFF
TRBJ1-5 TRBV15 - CATSRTGGNQPQHF
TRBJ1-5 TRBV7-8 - CASSLGGSQYSNQPQHF
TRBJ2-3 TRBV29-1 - CSVGGAGTDTQYF
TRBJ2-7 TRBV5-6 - CASSSTGGFGGYEQYF
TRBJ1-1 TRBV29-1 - CSVREGTEAFF
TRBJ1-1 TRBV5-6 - CASSLRRTEAFF
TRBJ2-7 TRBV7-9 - CASSLRDTYEQYF
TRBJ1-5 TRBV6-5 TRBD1 CASSLRQGGLPQHF
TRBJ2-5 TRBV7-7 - CASSLDPGETQYF
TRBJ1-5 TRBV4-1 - CASSQENGGQPQHF
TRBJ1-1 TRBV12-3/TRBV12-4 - CASNTGRMNTEAFF
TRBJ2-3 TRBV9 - CASSIDLSRGWNTQYF
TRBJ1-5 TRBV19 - CASSRFNQGQPQHF
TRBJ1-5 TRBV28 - CASSSRVRQPQHF
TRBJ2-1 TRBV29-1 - CSGRGHLLASTYNEQFF
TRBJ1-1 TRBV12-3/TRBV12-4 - CASSQGLLNTEAFF
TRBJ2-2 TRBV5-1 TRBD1 CASSPRQGHTGELFF
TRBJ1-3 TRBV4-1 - CASSAQWASGNTIYF
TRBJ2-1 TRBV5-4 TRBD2 CASSPGLAGYNEQFF
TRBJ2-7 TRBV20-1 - CSATREGLSYEQYF
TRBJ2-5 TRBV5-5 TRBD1 CASRGQVQETQYF
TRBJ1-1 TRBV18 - CASSPNLAMTTEAFF
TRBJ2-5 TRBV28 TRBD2 CASSLKREPPHQETQYF
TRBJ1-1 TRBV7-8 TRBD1 CASSLRSQTGGMNTEAFF
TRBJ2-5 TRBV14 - CASSPKGWWRETQYF
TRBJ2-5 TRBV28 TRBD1 CASSLQGAIRETQYF
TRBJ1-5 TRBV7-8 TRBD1 CASSLGTGGPRSNQPQHF
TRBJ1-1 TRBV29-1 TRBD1 CNVEVTGQMNTEAFF
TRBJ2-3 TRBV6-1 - CASSPGGGYTQYF
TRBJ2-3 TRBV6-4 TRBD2 CASRTGLAGERHTDTQYF